This T cell receptor (beta chain) was recovered during a study of blood T cell repertoires in COVID-19. The overall study: Sources were T cells, B-cell-depleted T cells, or PBMCs; the material itself was cDNA or gDNA.

The CDR3 consists of 14 residues. From germline, CDR1 is SGHRS and CDR2 YFSETQ. Trimming left V 4 bases short and J 0 bases short, with 11 bases between. Libraries were prepared by immunoSEQ multiplex PCR; TCRdb keeps only in-frame clonotypes and omits some of them. The data contain around 15,000 clones, almost 90% of them singletons. The chain joins TRBV5-1 to TRBJ2-7; unclear D gene. The source is a human donor in a cohort sampled during active COVID-19. Specimen: peripheral blood. CDR3 DNA sequence: TGCGCCAGCAGCGGCGGAAGCAGCTCCTACGAGCAGTACTTC. Translation: CASSGGSSSYEQYF.